Listed below are T cell receptor beta chains from one sample, sequenced in a study of CD8+CD57+ T cells in acquired aplastic anemia. TCRdb reprocessed the reads via MiXCR and lists one record per CDR3 protein. The data show 150,000 to 200,000 distinct CDR3 sequences, with around 45% seen just once and 1.1% held by the top ten. Material for sequencing was sorted CD4+, CD8+, or CD8+CD57+ T cells (not recorded which) from PBMCs. The receptor source for this set is a human donor in good health. Both conserved end residues are part of each CDR3. Fields, in order: J gene, V gene, D gene, clone size, CDR3 length, CDR3 DNA, CDR3 protein. A D gene is named only where the DNA matches it firmly. Not all rows give a size; the values are once, few, many and, for expanded clones, a class.

TRBJ1-3 | TRBV12-3/TRBV12-4 | . | many | 12 | TGTGCCAGCAGTTTAGGAACAAACACCATATATTTT | CASSLGTNTIYF
TRBJ2-2 | TRBV27 | . | few | 15 | TGTGCCAGCAGGATAGGCCTCGTTACCCCCGGGGAGCTGTTTTTT | CASRIGLVTPGELFF
TRBJ2-1 | TRBV15 | TRBD1 | . | 17 | TGTGCCACCAGCACAACGGAAACAAGGACAGGGAGTTATGAGCAGTTCTTC | CATSTTETRTGSYEQFF
TRBJ1-5 | TRBV18 | TRBD1 | few | 17 | TGTGCCAGCTCCCAAAATATCGACAGGGAAGGCAATCAGCCCCAGCATTTT | CASSQNIDREGNQPQHF
TRBJ2-3 | TRBV7-6 | . | . | 18 | TGTGCCAGCAGCTTAGACCAAGCGGGCCTCACTCAGGCAGATACGCAGTATTTT | CASSLDQAGLTQADTQYF
TRBJ1-1 | TRBV29-1 | . | many | 9 | TGCAGCGTCACAGATGAAGCTTTCTTT | CSVTDEAFF
TRBJ2-1 | TRBV20-1 | TRBD2 | many | 16 | TGCAGTGCTATTCGGACCGGGACTAGCGGATACAATGAGCAGTTCTTC | CSAIRTGTSGYNEQFF
TRBJ2-7 | TRBV2 | TRBD2 | many | 13 | TGTGCCAGCAATAGCGGGAGGGCCTACGAGCAGTACTTC | CASNSGRAYEQYF
TRBJ2-1 | TRBV28 | TRBD1 | . | 13 | TGTGCCAGCAATATCGGGACAGCGAATGAGCAGTTCTTC | CASNIGTANEQFF
TRBJ2-1 | TRBV2 | . | . | 13 | TGTGCCAGCAGGACTAGCTCCTACAATGAGCAGTTCTTC | CASRTSSYNEQFF
TRBJ2-7 | TRBV20-1 | . | few | 14 | TGCAGTGCGAAGACAGGCCCGAGCTCCTACGAGCAGTACTTC | CSAKTGPSSYEQYF
TRBJ1-5 | TRBV19 | . | many | 15 | TGTGCCAGTAGTATACGGACGGATAGCAATCAGCCCCAGCATTTT | CASSIRTDSNQPQHF
TRBJ1-3 | TRBV12-3/TRBV12-4 | . | many | 17 | TGTGCCAGCAGTTTTGGGACCGGTGGTCTCTCTGGAAACACCATATATTTT | CASSFGTGGLSGNTIYF
TRBJ2-3 | TRBV20-1 | . | many | 15 | TGCAGTGCTAAACAAAGACACAGGTATGCAGATACGCAGTATTTT | CSAKQRHRYADTQYF
TRBJ2-5 | TRBV9 | TRBD2 | many | 16 | TGTGCCAGCAGCGTAGGGGGTCGACTAGCGGAAGAGACCCAGTACTTC | CASSVGGRLAEETQYF
TRBJ2-3 | TRBV10-3 | TRBD2 | . | 16 | TGTGCCAGCAGTTACAGGACTAGCGGTAGCACAGATACGCAGTATTTT | CASSYRTSGSTDTQYF
TRBJ2-7 | TRBV20-1 | . | . | 16 | TGCAGTGCCAGCAGAGACCTTAGCGGTGGGGGCTACGAGCAGTACTTC | CSASRDLSGGGYEQYF
TRBJ2-7 | TRBV2 | TRBD1 | once | 15 | TGTGCCACCAGTGATTACCGGACAGGGGGGGAAGAGCAGTACTTC | CATSDYRTGGEEQYF
TRBJ1-2 | TRBV10-1 | . | . | 13 | TGCGCCAGCAGTGACGGGGGCGGCTATGGCTACACCTTC | CASSDGGGYGYTF